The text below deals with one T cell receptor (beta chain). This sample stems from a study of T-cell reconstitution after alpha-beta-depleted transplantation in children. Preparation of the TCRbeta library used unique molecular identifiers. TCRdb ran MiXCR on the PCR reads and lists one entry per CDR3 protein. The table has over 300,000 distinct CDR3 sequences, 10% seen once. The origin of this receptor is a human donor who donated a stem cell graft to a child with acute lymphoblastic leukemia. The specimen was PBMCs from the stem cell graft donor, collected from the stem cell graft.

Here the CDR3 DNA reads TGTGCCAGCAGTCACACAGTCCAAGAGACCCAGTACTTC. It codes for CASSHTVQETQYF. The rearrangement links TRBV12-3 or TRBV12-4 to TRBJ2-5, with D uncertain. Between the trimmed V and J ends, which lost 5 bases and 1 base, there was a span of 8 bases. The CDR3 consists of 13 residues.